One and the same sample provided the 26 T cell receptor beta chains below, sequenced in a study of blood T cell repertoires in COVID-19. Profiling relied on immunoSEQ multiplex PCR, and the TCRdb table lists in-frame clones only, not all of them. The data show 250,000 to 300,000 clones, with 82% seen just once and roughly 3% held by the top ten. The sample was peripheral blood. These receptors were obtained from a woman aged 18-30 years with acute or convalescent COVID-19.

The J gene is TRBJ2-1, the V gene TRBV10-1, with 9 bases fitting TRBD2. The germline V gene has CDR1 WNHNN and CDR2 SYGVQD (reference sequence). The ends lost 4 bases at V and 16 bases at J; junction bases unmatched: 5. CDR3 length equals 11 residues. CDR3 bases: TGCGCCAGCAGTGGGCGGGAGGGCGAATTCTTC. This encodes CASSGREGEFF.

J is TRBJ2-5 and V is TRBV9; tentative D call: TRBD1 (6 bases). This CDR3 has 16 amino acids. CDR1 SGDLS and CDR2 YYNGEE come from the germline V gene. Trimming took 0 bases from V and 0 from J, leaving 12 bases between them. The CDR3 DNA reads as TGTGCCAGCAGCGTAGGGGACACAAGGTACCAAGAGACCCAGTACTTC. Amino acids: CASSVGDTRYQETQYF.

In DNA, the CDR3 is TGTGCCACTCCGGGACTAGCGGGAGACGATGAGCAGTTCTTC. It encodes CATPGLAGDDEQFF. The V call is TRBV6-9, the J call TRBJ2-1; 14 bases align to TRBD2. CDR1 and CDR2 from the germline V gene are MNHGY and SVAAGI. With 10 bases clipped from V and 8 bases from J, the junction kept 7 bases outside the gene matches. This CDR3 spans 14 amino acids.

This clone was recorded a few times. The chain couples TRBV7-3 to TRBJ1-1, with a tentative D call TRBD1 (5 bases). V was cut by 1 base and J by 4 bases, with 7 bases left in between. Germline-derived CDR1 and CDR2 are SGHTA and FQGTGA. CDR3 length: 13 residues. CDR3 region: CASSLMGGTEAFF. The DNA for the CDR3 is TGTGCCAGCAGCTTAATGGGGGGCACTGAAGCTTTCTTT.

This chain uses TRBV7-2 with TRBJ2-1; TRBD1 matches 9 bases. This CDR3 contains 15 residues. Trimming took 4 bases from V and 5 from J; bases not matched to a gene: 6. Germline CDR1 is SGHTA and CDR2 is FQGNSA. CDR3 loop: CASSWGQGTNNEQFF. The CDR3 coding sequence is TGTGCCAGCAGCTGGGGACAGGGAACCAACAATGAGCAGTTCTTC. Using reference TRBV7-2 and TRBJ2-1 for the parts outside the CDR3, the full variable domain is GAGVSQSPSNKVTEKGKDVELRCDPISGHTALYWYRQSLGQGLEFLIYFQGNSAPDKSGLPSDRFSAERTGGSVSTLTIQRTQQEDSAVYLCASSWGQGTNNEQFFGPGTRLTVL.

This clone was found a few times. J is TRBJ2-5 and V is TRBV10-1, with 10 bases fitting TRBD2. The CDR3 covers 16 residues. The V segment lost 0 bases and the J segment 1 base; nucleotides outside the gene matches: 2. CDR1 is WNHNN, CDR2 SYGVQD, per germline (reference sequence). In DNA, the CDR3 is TGCGCCAGCAGTGAGTCCAGCGGGAGGGCCCAAGAGACCCAGTACTTC. Its translation is CASSESSGRAQETQYF.

The genes are TRBV29-1 and TRBJ2-7, with D possibly being TRBD2 (5 bases). CDR3 length equals 15 residues. V was pared by 2 bases and J by 0 bases, with 14 bases between. Germline V gene sequence: CDR1 SQVTM, CDR2 ANQGSEA. CDR3 amino acids: CSVESGSASSYEQYF. For the CDR3, the DNA is TGCAGCGTTGAATCTGGTAGCGCGAGCTCCTACGAGCAGTACTTC.

The rearrangement uses TRBV28 and TRBJ1-4, with a weak D call TRBD1 (5 bases). The germline V and J ends were trimmed by 8 bases and 5 bases, with 15 bases remaining between them. The CDR3 spans 14 residues. In germline, CDR1 is MDHEN, CDR2 SYDVKM. The CDR3 coding sequence is TGTGCCAGCGGAGATGGCAGGGAAAATGAAAAACTGTTTTTT. Protein: CASGDGRENEKLFF.

This clone has more than one count but fewer than ten. The rearrangement uses TRBV7-2 and TRBJ1-3; no firm D call. V lost 5 bases and J lost 0, with 8 bases in between. Per the germline V gene, CDR1 is SGHTA and CDR2 is FQGNSA. The CDR3 contains 14 residues. CDR3: CASSPSSSGNTIYF. The CDR3 nucleotides are TGTGCCAGCAGCCCTTCGAGCTCTGGAAACACCATATATTTT.

About this clone: Other DNA variants within this sample encode the same CDR3. V usage is TRBV18 and J usage is TRBJ2-3; 12 bases align to TRBD2. The V and J ends lost 3 bases and 5 bases, in that order; junction bases with no gene match: 3. CDR1 KGHSH and CDR2 LQKENI come from the germline V gene. This CDR3 has 15 amino acids. This CDR3 reads CASSPGLAGVDTQYF. CDR3 coding DNA: TGTGCCAGCTCACCGGGACTAGCGGGTGTAGATACGCAGTATTTT.

V is TRBV15 and J is TRBJ2-1, with TRBD1 matching over 7 bases. V trimming: 0 bases; J trimming: 8 bases; junction bases outside the gene matches: 13. CDR1 is LNHNV, CDR2 YYDKDF, per germline (reference sequence). This CDR3 is 17 amino acids long. The CDR3 DNA sequence: TGTGCCACCAGCAGAGACCCCGACAGGGCGGGTTCGGATGAGCAGTTCTTC. Amino acids: CATSRDPDRAGSDEQFF.

The chain has TRBV10-1 and TRBJ1-3, with D possibly TRBD1 on 5 matching bases. The ends were cut back, 4 bases at V and 2 bases at J, with 9 bases in the middle. Germline CDR1 and CDR2: WNHNN and SYGVQD (reference sequence). The CDR3 contains 14 residues. CDR3 coding DNA: TGCGCCAGCAGTGCTTGGACAACTGGAAACACCATATATTTT. Amino acid sequence: CASSAWTTGNTIYF.

CDR3 protein: CASSLAVRAGAFF. CDR3 coding DNA: TGCGCCAGCAGCTTGGCCGTGAGGGCTGGGGCTTTCTTT. This chain joins TRBV5-1 and TRBJ1-1; D call uncertain. Germline V CDR1 and CDR2: SGHRS, YFSETQ. V was cut by 0 bases and J by 11 bases, with 14 bases left in between. The CDR3 is 13 amino acids.

This clone has a single count. The rearrangement uses TRBV2 and TRBJ2-1; 9 positions agree with TRBD1. The CDR3 loop spans 15 amino acids. Trimming at V came to 3 bases and at J to 8 bases, leaving 8 bases not matched to a gene. The germline CDR1 and CDR2 sequences are SNHLY and FYNNEI. The CDR3 DNA sequence: TGTGCCAGCAGTGACCTGGGACAGGGTCCCGATGAGCAGTTCTTC. Translating it yields CASSDLGQGPDEQFF.

V is TRBV9 and J is TRBJ2-7, with D possibly being TRBD2 (7 bases). CDR3 length: 16 amino acids. Between the trimmed V and J ends, which lost 0 bases and 0 bases, there was a span of 13 bases. CDR1 and CDR2 from the germline V gene are SGDLS and YYNGEE. CDR3 DNA: TGTGCCAGCAGCGTAGAGGCCGGGGGGCTCTCCTACGAGCAGTACTTC. It encodes CASSVEAGGLSYEQYF. Full variable domain (remainder filled in from reference TRBV9 and TRBJ2-7): DSGVTQTPKHLITATGQRVTLRCSPRSGDLSVYWYQQSLDQGLQFLIQYYNGEERAKGNILERFSAQQFPDLHSELNLSSLELGDSALYFCASSVEAGGLSYEQYFGPGTRLTVT.

V gene TRBV2 combines with J gene TRBJ2-1, with 8 bases aligning to TRBD2. Germline V gene sequence: CDR1 SNHLY, CDR2 FYNNEI. With 4 bases clipped from V and 1 base from J, the junction kept 3 bases outside the gene matches. The CDR3 has 15 amino acids. CDR3 sequence (DNA): TGTGCCAGCAGTGTGAGCGGGAGTTCCTACAATGAGCAGTTCTTC. Its translation: CASSVSGSSYNEQFF.

The chain recombines TRBV12-2 with TRBJ2-1; the table's D call, TRBD2, was not checked against the DNA. TRBV12-2 is tagged as a pseudogene. The CDR3 is 17 amino acids. The chain's CDR3 is CASRLILGGRAHNEQFF. The DNA for the CDR3 is TGTGCAAGTCGCTTAATCTTGGGCGGGAGGGCCCACAATGAGCAGTTCTTC.

The V and J genes are TRBV6-5 and TRBJ2-1; TRBD2 matches at 14 bases. The germline gives CDR1 MNHEY, CDR2 SVGAGI. The CDR3 runs 16 residues. Trimming at V came to 2 bases and at J to 7 bases, leaving 4 bases not matched to a gene. CDR3 sequence reads: CASSYGTSGSVNEQFF. The CDR3 DNA sequence: TGTGCCAGCAGTTACGGGACTAGCGGGAGTGTAAATGAGCAGTTCTTC.

This chain joins TRBV11-2 and TRBJ2-7; a possible D gene is TRBD2 (6 bases). Germline CDR1 reads SGHAT; CDR2 reads FQNNGV. The CDR3 length is 13 residues. V was clipped by 5 bases and J by 3 bases, with 11 bases between them. This chain's CDR3 is CASSPPGVYEQYF. CDR3 coding DNA: TGTGCCAGCAGCCCGCCGGGAGTCTACGAGCAGTACTTC. The full variable domain, rest sourced from reference TRBV11-2 and TRBJ2-7, is EAGVAQSPRYKIIEKRQSVAFWCNPISGHATLYWYQQILGQGPKLLIQFQNNGVVDDSQLPKDRFSAERLKGVDSTLKIQPAKLEDSAVYLCASSPPGVYEQYFGPGTRLTVT.

This clone was seen a single time. The rearrangement joins TRBV14 to TRBJ2-3, with a tentative D call TRBD2 (5 bases). Germline CDR1 reads SGHDN; CDR2 reads FVKESK. The CDR3 contains 14 residues. Between the trimmed V and J ends, which lost 1 base and 2 bases, there was a span of 7 bases. CDR3 DNA sequence: TGTGCCAGCAGCCAAGGGACTCTCACAGATACGCAGTATTTT. It translates to CASSQGTLTDTQYF.

This chain connects TRBV30 to TRBJ2-5, with D possibly being TRBD2 (7 bases). V dropped 4 bases and J dropped 5 bases, with 17 bases sitting between them. There are 14 residues in the CDR3. Per germline, CDR1 GTSNPN and CDR2 SVGIG (reference sequence). This CDR3 reads CAWTGEGDLETQYF. CDR3 nucleotides: TGTGCCTGGACTGGGGAGGGGGATCTGGAGACCCAGTACTTC.

This chain joins TRBV7-2 and TRBJ2-7; TRBD1 matches at 10 bases. The CDR3 length is 14 residues. Germline CDR1 and CDR2: SGHTA and FQGNSA. With V trimmed by 4 bases and J by 2 bases, 2 bases remained unmatched. The CDR3 loop reads CASSWDRGAYEQYF. The CDR3, as DNA: TGTGCCAGCAGCTGGGACAGGGGAGCCTACGAGCAGTACTTC.

V usage is TRBV28 and J usage is TRBJ2-7; possibly TRBD1 for D (5 bases). V dropped 10 bases and J dropped 2 bases, with 15 bases sitting between them. The germline gives CDR1 MDHEN, CDR2 SYDVKM. The CDR3 covers 13 residues. CDR3 amino acids: CATKLDKPYEQYF. CDR3 nucleotide sequence: TGTGCCACTAAATTGGACAAACCCTACGAGCAGTACTTC.

This clone was seen more than once but under ten times. The V gene is TRBV13, the J gene TRBJ1-3; 8 bases match TRBD1. Germline V CDR1 and CDR2: PRHDT, FYEKMQ (reference sequence). The V gene end was trimmed by 5 bases and the J gene end by 7 bases; junction bases not matched to a gene: 10. The CDR3 is 15 amino acids. CDR3 region: CASSPGRTGRNTIYF. DNA for the CDR3: TGTGCCAGCAGCCCTGGACGGACAGGGCGGAACACCATATATTTT.

This clone was observed a handful of times. V is TRBV4-3 and J is TRBJ2-1, with 12 bases aligning to TRBD2. The CDR3 spans 18 residues. CDR1 is LGHNA and CDR2 is YSLEER in the germline V gene. The trim removed 3 bases at V and 4 bases at J, leaving 10 bases unmatched. CDR3 sequence reads: CASSHFGGGLAGYNEQFF. The CDR3 nucleotides are TGCGCCAGCAGCCATTTCGGGGGAGGACTAGCGGGATACAATGAGCAGTTCTTC.

This clone was detected only a few times. The rearrangement links TRBV28 to TRBJ1-1; no firm D call. The CDR3 covers 16 residues. Germline V gene sequence: CDR1 MDHEN, CDR2 SYDVKM. Trimming left V 5 bases short and J 0 bases short, with 16 bases between. The CDR3 loop reads CASSANRNWMNTEAFF. As DNA, the CDR3 is TGTGCCAGCAGTGCTAACAGAAATTGGATGAACACTGAAGCTTTCTTT.